The following is a T cell receptor beta chain sequence with its context. No antigen is known for it. Repertoires were generated with immunoSEQ multiplex PCR, while TCRdb's copy carries only in-frame clones and drops some. The sample consists of 130,000 or so clones, roughly 85% of them appearing once. The sample comes from a study of T cell responses to AZD1222 COVID-19 vaccine. General study points: The donors showed a predominance of white British ancestry and of females, with possible underestimation of clonal diversity. Spike-specific TCR breadth rose after two AZD1222 doses, and depth rose as well. The CD4 TCRs associated with vaccination extended across spike and predominated at 160-218 and 743-854. Among spike-specific TCRs, nearly half reportedly target unmutated variant regions.

Germline V gene sequence: CDR1 SGHTA, CDR2 FQGNSA. Trimming took 6 bases from V and 5 from J, leaving 13 bases between them. The CDR3 length is 13 residues. This chain links TRBV7-2 with TRBJ2-5, with D possibly matching TRBD1 (6 bases). Sequenced here: peripheral blood, sampled 28 days after the second dose of the MenACWY control vaccine. The origin of this receptor is an adult who received the MenACWY meningococcal vaccine as a control. The CDR3 bases are TGTGCCAGCAGGGTGGGGGCCCAGGAGACCCAGTACTTC. It translates to CASRVGAQETQYF. The full variable domain, completed using reference TRBV7-2 and TRBJ2-5, is GAGVSQSPSNKVTEKGKDVELRCDPISGHTALYWYRQSLGQGLEFLIYFQGNSAPDKSGLPSDRFSAERTGGSVSTLTIQRTQQEDSAVYLCASRVGAQETQYFGPGTRLLVL.